These 26 T cell receptor beta chains came from one sample sequenced in a study of glioma-infiltrating T cells. Amplification of TCR alpha and beta CDR3 regions from RNA used iRepertoire nested multiplex PCR. MiXCR, run by TCRdb on the multiplex PCR reads, gives a single entry per CDR3 protein. The repertoire holds some 160,000 distinct CDR3 sequences, with approximately 40% as singletons. The sequencing input was glioma tissue, nonneoplastic brain tissue, or PBMCs (not recorded which). The receptors come from a human donor with low-grade glioma or glioblastoma, undergoing nonglioma brain surgery, or in good health (not recorded which).

At least ten counts were recorded for this clonotype. The rearrangement joins TRBV4-1 to TRBJ1-1; possibly TRBD1 for D (5 bases). This CDR3 contains 11 residues. Trimming pared 5 bases from V and 6 bases from J, leaving 7 bases between. The V gene's germline CDR1 is MGHRA and CDR2 YSYEKL. The CDR3 DNA reads as TGCGCCAGCAGCGAAGGGGCTGAAGCTTTCTTT. This sequence encodes CASSEGAEAFF.

This clonotype was recorded many times. The chain is built from TRBV19 and TRBJ1-2, with 9 bases that match TRBD1. V lost 6 bases, J lost 8 bases, and 7 bases stayed unmatched. This CDR3 has 13 residues. The V gene's germline CDR1 is LNHDA and CDR2 SQIVND (reference sequence). Here the CDR3 DNA reads TGTGCCAGTAGAACAACAGGGGGCGAGGGCTACACCTTC. Residues: CASRTTGGEGYTF. The full variable domain, with the rest looked up from reference TRBV19 and TRBJ1-2, is DGGITQSPKYLFRKEGQNVTLSCEQNLNHDAMYWYRQDPGQGLRLIYYSQIVNDFQKGDIAEGYSVSREKKESFPLTVTSAQKNPTAFYLCASRTTGGEGYTFGSGTRLTVV.

The rearrangement joins TRBV6-1 to TRBJ2-5; D unclear. Deletions cut 6 bases from V and 1 base from J, with 9 bases between. Germline V gives CDR1 MNHNS, CDR2 SASEGT. The CDR3 is 13 amino acids. The CDR3 DNA reads TGTGCCAGCAGCTCCCGCACCCAAGAGACCCAGTACTTC. This codes for CASSSRTQETQYF.

This clonotype was observed a few times. The chain uses TRBV29-1 and TRBJ2-5; D may be TRBD1 (6 bases). Germline lookup yields CDR1 SQVTM and CDR2 ANQGSEA. V was cut by 7 bases and J by 7 bases, with 22 bases left in between. CDR3 length: 14 residues. DNA of the CDR3: TGCAGCGCAGCCTTGGACAGCGCGTTGGTGACCCAGTACTTC. Its protein is CSAALDSALVTQYF.

This clonotype has only a few counts. The chain combines TRBV19 with TRBJ2-3; 10 nucleotides line up with TRBD2. The germline V gene encodes CDR1 LNHDA and CDR2 SQIVND (reference sequence). V was clipped by 6 bases and J by 4 bases; unmatched bases: 10. CDR3 size: 16 residues. The CDR3 region has the DNA TGTGCCAGTAGCAAGGCCGCTAGCGGGAGACCAGATACGCAGTATTTT. This translates into CASSKAASGRPDTQYF.

The chain joins TRBV28 to TRBJ2-7, with TRBD2 matching 7 bases. Germline CDR1 reads MDHEN; CDR2 reads SYDVKM. The CDR3 loop spans 16 amino acids. V shed 3 bases and J 2 bases; nucleotides not matched to a gene: 10. CDR3 DNA: TGTGCCAGCAGTTTGGTCGGCGGGAGTCGCCCCTACGAGCAGTACTTC. It translates to CASSLVGGSRPYEQYF.

This chain links TRBV5-1 with TRBJ2-3, with D unresolved. Between the trimmed V and J ends, which lost 4 bases and 0 bases, there was a span of 6 bases. CDR1 SGHRS and CDR2 YFSETQ come from the germline V gene. There are 13 residues in the CDR3. The CDR3 coding sequence is TGCGCCAGCAGCCCTACGAGCACAGATACGCAGTATTTT. Translation: CASSPTSTDTQYF.

This clonotype was seen a handful of times. V and J are TRBV19 and TRBJ2-2; D gene unclear. The germline V gene has CDR1 LNHDA and CDR2 SQIVND (reference sequence). Trimming took 7 bases from V and 1 from J, leaving 10 bases between them. This CDR3 has 14 residues. CDR3 coding DNA: TGTGCCAGTACCACGACGGTGAACACCGGGGAGCTGTTTTTT. Protein sequence: CASTTTVNTGELFF.

This clonotype was picked up one time. A read error may be the cause here, since a much bigger clone is one base away. The chain has TRBV18 and TRBJ1-1; possibly TRBD1 for D (6 bases). V lost 5 bases and J lost 11, with 15 bases in between. CDR1 is KGHSH, CDR2 LQKENI, per germline. The CDR3 loop spans 12 amino acids. As DNA, the CDR3 is TGTGCCAGCTCATCAGGGGACGTCCCGGCTTTCTTT. It is translated as CASSSGDVPAFF.

Concerning this clonotype: Being one base from a much bigger clone, this may be a read error. The J gene is TRBJ2-1, the V gene TRBV2; TRBD1 might be the D (5 bases). There are 14 residues in the CDR3. Germline CDR1 and CDR2: SNHLY and FYNNEI. V lost 5 bases to trimming and J lost 8 bases, with 16 bases between them. In nucleotides, the CDR3 is TGTGCCAGCAGTCTGGACATGAATATTGATGAGCAGTTCTTC. Translation gives CASSLDMNIDEQFF. The full variable domain, its missing parts supplied by reference TRBV2 and TRBJ2-1, is EPEVTQTPSHQVTQMGQEVILRCVPISNHLYFYWYRQILGQKVEFLVSFYNNEISEKSEIFDDQFSVERPDGSNFTLKIRSTKLEDSAMYFCASSLDMNIDEQFFGPGTRLTVL.

The gene calls are TRBV29-1 and TRBJ2-3, with TRBD1 matching 7 bases. From germline, CDR1 is SQVTM and CDR2 ANQGSEA. The CDR3 length is 15 residues. V dropped 4 bases and J dropped 0; count of bases not matched to a gene: 7. CDR3 residues: CSVAKGAPSTDTQYF. The DNA for the CDR3 is TGCAGCGTTGCAAAGGGGGCGCCCAGCACAGATACGCAGTATTTT.

This clonotype was detected ten times or more. The rearrangement uses TRBV25-1 and TRBJ2-3, with D tentatively TRBD1 (5 bases). Germline CDR1 is MGHDK and CDR2 is SYGVNS. The V gene lost 5 bases and the J gene lost 8 bases, with 5 bases spanning the gap. The length of the CDR3 is 10 residues. CDR3 coding DNA: TGTGCCAGCAGTCAGGGTACGCAGTATTTT. It codes for CASSQGTQYF.

In regard to this clonotype: The junction differs from germline at one of its ends, possibly a read error. V usage is TRBV7-2 and J usage is TRBJ2-3; a weak D match, TRBD1 (5 bases). Germline CDR1 SGHTA, CDR2 FQGNSA. CDR3 size: 15 residues. The CDR3 sequence is CASSSTGHPDNEQSF. DNA for the CDR3: TGTGCCAGCAGCTCAACCGGACACCCAGACAATGAGCAGTCCTTT.

As to this clonotype: With a much larger clone just one base away, this may be a read error. The chain carries TRBV28 and TRBJ1-3; D remains ambiguous. The CDR3 sequence is 15 residues long. V lost 6 bases to trimming and J lost 2 bases, with 14 bases between them. Germline loops: CDR1 MDHEN, CDR2 SYDVKM. CDR3 DNA: TGTGCCAGCAGACCCTTTGGCGACGCTGGAAACACCATATATTTT. This codes for CASRPFGDAGNTIYF.

The gene calls are TRBV6-1 and TRBJ2-3; TRBD1 is a possible D gene (6 bases). V was trimmed by 6 bases and J by 5 bases, leaving 9 bases between them. Germline lookup yields CDR1 MNHNS and CDR2 SASEGT. The CDR3 has 12 residues. The CDR3, as DNA: TGTGCCAGCAGACAGGGAGAAGATACGCAGTATTTT. Residues: CASRQGEDTQYF.

Ten or more counts support this clonotype. The chain recombines TRBV24-1 with TRBJ2-1; D remains ambiguous. V was cut by 5 bases and J by 6 bases, with 10 bases left in between. The CDR3 runs to 13 residues. Germline-derived CDR1 and CDR2 are KGHDR and SFDVKD. The CDR3 sequence is CATSASALNEQFF. DNA of the CDR3: TGTGCCACCAGTGCTTCAGCGCTCAATGAGCAGTTCTTC.

Concerning this clonotype itself: This may come from a read error, since a much larger clone is one base off. V and J are TRBV25-1 and TRBJ2-7, with 9 positions matching TRBD2. V gave up 6 bases and J gave up 0 bases; unmatched junction bases: 9. The CDR3 extends over 16 amino acids. CDR1 is MGHDK, CDR2 SYGVNS, per germline. Here the CDR3 DNA reads TGTGCCAGCAGCGGAGTCTCTAGCGGGGTCTCCTACGAGCAGTACTTC. Translated, it gives CASSGVSSGVSYEQYF.

The chain recombines TRBV3-1 with TRBJ2-1; 11 positions match TRBD2. CDR1 LGHDT and CDR2 YNNKEL come from the germline V gene (reference sequence). After removal of 1 base from V and 1 base from J, the junction contained 9 bases not matched to a gene. This CDR3 contains 19 residues. This chain's CDR3 is CASSQVLLAGVGSYNEQFF. The DNA for the CDR3 is TGTGCCAGCAGCCAAGTACTACTAGCGGGAGTCGGATCCTACAATGAGCAGTTCTTC.

This clonotype turned up a few times. A much larger clone is a single base away; this may be a read error. The chain links TRBV28 to TRBJ1-5; 8 bases line up with TRBD1. The V gene's germline CDR1 is MDHEN and CDR2 SYDVKM. The CDR3 totals 15 residues. J was trimmed by 10 bases and V by 5 bases; bases with no gene match: 13. CDR3 region: CASSPQGAAGHPQHF. The CDR3, as DNA: TGTGCCAGCAGTCCCCAGGGGGCTGCGGGGCATCCCCAGCATTTT.

This clonotype was found many times. The V and J genes are TRBV20-1 and TRBJ2-7, with D maybe TRBD2 (6 bases). The CDR3 is made up of 13 amino acids. The V end lost 7 bases, the J end lost 0 bases, and 13 bases lay between the germline ends. Looked up from germline, CDR1 is DFQATT and CDR2 is SNEGSKA (reference sequence). As DNA, the CDR3 is TGCAGTGGGGGCGGAGGGAGCTCCTACGAGCAGTACTTC. It yields the protein CSGGGGSSYEQYF.

Worth noting for this clonotype: One end of the junction is discordant with germline, which a read error may explain. The chain has TRBV6-2 or TRBV6-3 and TRBJ2-1; no reliable D call. The CDR3 contains 13 residues. From germline, CDR1 is MNHEY and CDR2 SVGEGT. This chain's CDR3 is CARSYDEIYEQFF. The CDR3 DNA sequence: TGTGCCAGAAGTTACGACGAGATCTACGAGCAGTTCTTC.

This clonotype was counted a few times. The chain has TRBV7-9 and TRBJ2-1; 9 bases are shared with TRBD2. With 2 bases clipped from V and 7 bases from J, the junction kept 9 bases outside the gene matches. Germline loops: CDR1 SEHNR, CDR2 FQNEAQ (reference sequence). The CDR3 loop spans 16 amino acids. DNA for the CDR3: TGTGCCAGCAGCTTATACGGGACTAGCAAAGGAAATGAGCAGTTCTTC. Its translation: CASSLYGTSKGNEQFF.

In this sample, this clonotype turned up many times. This chain connects TRBV28 to TRBJ2-3; 11 bases are shared with TRBD2. V was pared by 6 bases and J by 3 bases, with 8 bases of the junction left unmatched. CDR3 length equals 16 residues. Germline values: CDR1 MDHEN, CDR2 SYDVKM. The CDR3 bases are TGTGCCAGCAGCCCCGGGACTAGCGGTCGGACAGATACGCAGTATTTT. Protein sequence: CASSPGTSGRTDTQYF.

This clonotype showed up many times. This CDR3 is CASSPSGTGREKLFF. The CDR3 nucleotides are TGTGCCAGCAGTCCCTCCGGGACAGGGCGGGAAAAACTGTTTTTT. This chain joins TRBV28 and TRBJ1-4, with 9 nucleotides matching TRBD1. The CDR3 has 15 residues. Germline V CDR1 and CDR2: MDHEN, SYDVKM. Trimming took 5 bases from V and 8 from J; bases not matched to a gene: 9.

As for this clonotype: A much larger clone is a single base away; this may be a read error. The rearrangement links TRBV2 to TRBJ1-5, with 12 bases that match TRBD1. The CDR3 has 14 amino acids. Germline V gene sequence: CDR1 SNHLY, CDR2 FYNNEI. Trimming at V came to 7 bases and at J to 7 bases, leaving 5 bases not matched to a gene. The CDR3 coding sequence is TGTGCCAGCATCGGGACAGGGGGCAGACAGCCCCAGCATTTT. It yields the protein CASIGTGGRQPQHF.

The chain links TRBV30 to TRBJ1-1; D gene uncertain. Per the germline V gene, CDR1 is GTSNPN and CDR2 is SVGIG (reference sequence). The V end was cut by 4 bases, the J end by 1 base, with 10 bases between. The CDR3 totals 13 residues. The CDR3 is CAWMRGQNTEAFF. The CDR3 nucleotides read TGTGCCTGGATGAGAGGGCAGAACACTGAAGCTTTCTTT.